The present T cell receptor beta chain was sequenced within a study of T-cell memory formation after mild COVID-19. General observations from the study: Later expanders leaned CD4+, whereas clones that contracted between day 15 and 85 were balanced CD4/CD8.

Per germline, CDR1 DFQATT and CDR2 SNEGSKA (reference sequence). The length of the CDR3 is 11 residues. V was pared by 1 base and J by 6 bases, with 6 bases between. 5'RACE with constant-segment primers yielded barcoded, UMI-tagged TCR alpha and TCR beta cDNA libraries. MiXCR, applied by TCRdb to the 5' RACE reads, yields one record per CDR3 protein. The repertoire includes 360,000 or so distinct CDR3 sequences, around 28% of them detected once, and approximately 13% sits in the top ten. This clonotype was detected only a few times. Its antigen is as yet unknown. Sequencing input: PBMCs or a T cell subset sorted from them (not recorded which). The TCR originated in an adult woman who had mild COVID-19 (a few samples of this study predate the infection). Cell type and time point are not known. The gene calls are TRBV20-1 and TRBJ1-1; D uncertain. The CDR3 loop is CSARGLAEAFF. The CDR3 DNA is TGCAGTGCTAGAGGACTGGCTGAAGCTTTCTTT.